The 4 T cell receptor beta chains below all came from one sample that was sequenced in a study of shared clonotypes between healthy human individuals. Method: immunoSEQ multiplex PCR; TCRdb's copy keeps in-frame clones and lacks some. The sample yields under 600,000 clones, 95% to 98% seen once. Sample: naive CD4+ T cells sorted from blood. Regarding subset: CD45RA+ positively selected. These receptors came from a young woman in good health.

This rearrangement joins TRBV2 to TRBJ2-1; possibly TRBD1 or TRBD2 for D (7 bases each). V was pared by 6 bases and J by 7 bases, with 22 bases between. The germline gives CDR1 SNHLY, CDR2 FYNNEI. The length of the CDR3 is 16 residues. The CDR3 region has the DNA TGTGCCAGCAGCAGGTCAGGGGGGGATTGGGTGAATGAGCAGTTCTTC. It is translated as CASSRSGGDWVNEQFF.

This clone is a singleton in its sample. Germline and junction disagree at one end, which may indicate a read error. The chain recombines TRBV30 with TRBJ2-7, with 9 bases fitting TRBD1. Germline CDR1 reads GTSNPN; CDR2 reads SVGIG (reference sequence). The CDR3 covers 12 residues. CDR3 sequence (DNA): TGTGCCTGGAGTGTCACCGGGACAGGGCGATTATTC. Translation gives CAWSVTGTGRLF.

This clone appeared once. Other DNA sequences in the sample encode the same CDR3. The rearrangement links TRBV18 to TRBJ1-1; a possible D gene is TRBD1 (5 bases). Germline V lookup: CDR1 KGHSH, CDR2 LQKENI. Trimming stripped 1 base from V and 1 base from J, with 7 bases between. The CDR3 totals 14 residues. The CDR3 loop reads CASSPQGQNTEAFF. In nucleotides, the CDR3 is TGTGCCAGCTCACCACAGGGGCAGAACACTGAAGCTTTCTTT.

The CDR3 reads CSARDRARQFF. The CDR3 DNA reads as TGCAGTGCTAGAGACCGGGCCCGTCAGTTCTTC. This sequence joins TRBV20-1 and TRBJ2-1; D is undetermined. V dropped 0 bases and J dropped 13 bases, with 10 bases sitting between them. CDR1 is DFQATT, CDR2 SNEGSKA, per germline (reference sequence). The CDR3 sequence is 11 residues long.